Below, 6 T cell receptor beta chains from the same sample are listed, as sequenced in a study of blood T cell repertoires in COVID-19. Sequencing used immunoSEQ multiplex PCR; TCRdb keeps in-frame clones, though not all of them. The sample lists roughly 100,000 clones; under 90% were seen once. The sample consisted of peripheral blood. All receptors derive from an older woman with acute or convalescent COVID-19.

In nucleotides, the CDR3 is TGTGCCAGCAGCCCCCCCGGGACAGGGAGACAGCCCCAGCATTTT. Amino acid sequence: CASSPPGTGRQPQHF. V gene TRBV7-8 combines with J gene TRBJ1-5; the match to TRBD1 covers 9 bases. The CDR3 is 15 residues long. Germline CDR1 SGHVS, CDR2 FQNEAQ. The trim removed 5 bases at V and 7 bases at J, leaving 9 bases unmatched.

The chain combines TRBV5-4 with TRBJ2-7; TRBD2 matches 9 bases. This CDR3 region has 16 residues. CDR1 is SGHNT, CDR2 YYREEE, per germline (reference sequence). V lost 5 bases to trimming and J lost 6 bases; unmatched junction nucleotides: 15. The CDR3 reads CASSPGTSRLSGEQYF. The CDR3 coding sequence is TGTGCCAGCAGTCCTGGGACTAGCAGACTCTCGGGCGAGCAGTACTTC.

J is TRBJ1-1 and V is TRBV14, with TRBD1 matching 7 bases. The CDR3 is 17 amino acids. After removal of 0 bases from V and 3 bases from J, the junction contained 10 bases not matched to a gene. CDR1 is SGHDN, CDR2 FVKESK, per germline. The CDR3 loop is CASSQESRGPGDTEAFF. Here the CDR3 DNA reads TGTGCCAGCAGCCAAGAGTCTAGGGGGCCGGGTGACACTGAAGCTTTCTTT.

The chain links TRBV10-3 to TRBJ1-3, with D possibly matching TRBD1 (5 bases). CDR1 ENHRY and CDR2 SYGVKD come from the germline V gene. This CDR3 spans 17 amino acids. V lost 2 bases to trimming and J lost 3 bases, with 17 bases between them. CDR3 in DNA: TGTGCCATCAGTGAGGACGTTGCGGGGGGAGTTGGAAACACCATATATTTT. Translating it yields CAISEDVAGGVGNTIYF.

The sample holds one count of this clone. Written as DNA, the CDR3 is TGTGCCAGCAGTGGGACTAGCCTACCCACCGGGGAGCTGTTTTTT. Protein product: CASSGTSLPTGELFF. This chain links TRBV27 with TRBJ2-2, with 9 bases identical to TRBD2. V lost 5 bases, J lost 4 bases, and 5 bases stayed unmatched. Germline V gene lookup returns CDR1 MNHEY and CDR2 SMNVEV (reference sequence). The CDR3 is 15 residues long.

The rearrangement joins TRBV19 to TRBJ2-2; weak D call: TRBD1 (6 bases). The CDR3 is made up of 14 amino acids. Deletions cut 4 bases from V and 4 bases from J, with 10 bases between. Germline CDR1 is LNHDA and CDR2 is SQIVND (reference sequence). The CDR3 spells CASSTGAGTGELFF. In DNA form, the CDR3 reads TGTGCCAGTAGTACAGGGGCTGGCACCGGGGAGCTGTTTTTT.